The 19 T cell receptor beta chains below come from one sample, sequenced in a study of T cell changes during pregnancy in multiple sclerosis. TCRdb's table, derived via immunoSEQ multiplex PCR, lists solely in-frame clones and lacks some. The table includes tens of thousands of clones, about 89% detected once. Sequencing was performed on CD8+ T cells from peripheral blood mononuclear cells, taken in the second trimester of pregnancy. These TCRs come from a female donor with multiple sclerosis, enrolled in a pregnancy study.

The V and J genes are TRBV28 and TRBJ2-1, with D possibly matching TRBD2 (5 bases). The CDR3 extends over 15 amino acids. Germline V lookup: CDR1 MDHEN, CDR2 SYDVKM. Trimming pared 2 bases from V and 6 bases from J, leaving 14 bases between. The CDR3 DNA is TGTGCCAGCAGTTTACCCCTCCGGGGTTTCAATGAGCAGTTCTTC. The encoded protein is CASSLPLRGFNEQFF.

This chain connects TRBV6-5 to TRBJ1-2; 7 nucleotides agree with TRBD1. Looked up from germline, CDR1 is MNHEY and CDR2 is SVGAGI. The CDR3 is 13 amino acids. The V gene end was trimmed by 6 bases and the J gene end by 3 bases; junction bases not matched to a gene: 4. The DNA for the CDR3 is TGTGCCAGCAGACCGGGACAGTACTATGGCTACACCTTC. Protein product: CASRPGQYYGYTF.

V is TRBV6-6 and J is TRBJ1-1; D gene uncertain. Deletions cut 0 bases from V and 1 base from J, with 12 bases between. The CDR3 spans 16 residues. Germline V gives CDR1 MNHNY, CDR2 SVGAGI (reference sequence). The CDR3 spells CASSYSNNPGNTEAFF. CDR3 bases: TGTGCCAGCAGTTACTCGAACAATCCAGGGAACACTGAAGCTTTCTTT.

This chain connects TRBV27 to TRBJ2-7, with D maybe TRBD2 (5 bases). Germline CDR1 MNHEY, CDR2 SMNVEV (reference sequence). V lost 6 bases, J lost 0 bases, and 6 bases lay in between. This CDR3 is 12 amino acids long. DNA for the CDR3: TGTGCCAGCAGGGGGAGCTCCTACGAGCAGTACTTC. Residues: CASRGSSYEQYF.

The chain combines TRBV13 with TRBJ2-3; 10 nucleotides match TRBD2. The CDR3 spans 16 residues. CDR1 PRHDT and CDR2 FYEKMQ come from the germline V gene (reference sequence). The junction had 6 bases not matched to a gene; V was cut back by 4 bases and J by 2 bases. CDR3 sequence reads: CASSSELAGTTDTQYF. In nucleotides, the CDR3 is TGTGCCAGCAGCTCCGAACTAGCGGGGACCACAGATACGCAGTATTTT.

The V call is TRBV5-4, the J call TRBJ1-2; weak D call: TRBD1 (6 bases). Germline lookup yields CDR1 SGHNT and CDR2 YYREEE (reference sequence). CDR3 length equals 16 residues. V lost 3 bases to trimming and J lost 4 bases, with 19 bases between them. The CDR3 nucleotides read TGTGCCAGCAGCTCAAAGGGGGGGGGTAACCGCTATGGCTACACCTTC. Translating it yields CASSSKGGGNRYGYTF.

The chain recombines TRBV23-1 with TRBJ1-5; 8 bases fit TRBD1. TRBV23-1 is sorted into the ORF group, with uncertain function. This CDR3 is 14 amino acids long. The V gene end was trimmed by 6 bases and the J gene end by 7 bases; junction bases not matched to a gene: 8. CDR3 in amino acids: CASRHDRGLQPQHF. CDR3 sequence (DNA): TGCGCCAGCAGGCATGACAGGGGACTCCAGCCCCAGCATTTT.

This clone was detected only a few times. The V and J genes are TRBV7-9 and TRBJ1-6, with D possibly TRBD1 on 5 matching bases. CDR1 SEHNR and CDR2 FQNEAQ come from the germline V gene (reference sequence). This CDR3 comprises 15 residues. Between the trimmed V and J ends, which lost 2 bases and 8 bases, there was a span of 13 bases. CDR3 loop: CASSLLGGGDSPLHF. The CDR3 coding sequence is TGTGCCAGCAGCTTATTGGGGGGAGGGGATTCACCCCTCCACTTT.

The V call is TRBV7-9, the J call TRBJ1-2; D is undetermined. CDR1 SEHNR and CDR2 FQNEAQ come from the germline V gene (reference sequence). This CDR3 is built from 13 residues. Trimming pared 0 bases from V and 3 bases from J, leaving 5 bases between. The CDR3 nucleotides read TGTGCCAGCAGCTTAGCGCAGGACTATGGCTACACCTTC. It codes for CASSLAQDYGYTF. Full variable domain (missing parts from reference TRBV7-9 and TRBJ1-2): DTGVSQNPRHKITKRGQNVTFRCDPISEHNRLYWYRQTLGQGPEFLTYFQNEAQLEKSRLLSDRFSAERPKGSFSTLEIQRTEQGDSAMYLCASSLAQDYGYTFGSGTRLTVV.

The chain carries TRBV4-1 and TRBJ1-6, with TRBD1 matching 8 bases. Germline V gene data show CDR1 as MGHRA and CDR2 as YSYEKL. CDR3 size: 18 residues. The J segment lost 3 bases and the V segment lost 4 bases, leaving 11 bases of the junction unmatched. CDR3 residues: CASSLEDRVDFYNSPLHF. CDR3 in DNA: TGCGCCAGCAGCCTAGAGGACAGGGTCGACTTCTATAATTCACCCCTCCACTTT.

The rearrangement links TRBV6-6 to TRBJ1-6; possibly TRBD1 for D (5 bases). The V gene's germline CDR1 is MNHNY and CDR2 SVGAGI (reference sequence). The V end lost 5 bases, the J end lost 0 bases, and 5 bases lay between the germline ends. The CDR3 spans 14 residues. In nucleotides, the CDR3 is TGTGCCAGCAGTGACAGCTCCTATAATTCACCCCTCCACTTT. This gives the protein CASSDSSYNSPLHF.

This chain connects TRBV27 to TRBJ1-4, with D perhaps TRBD1 (6 bases). V was clipped by 5 bases and J by 7 bases, with 8 bases between them. The germline gives CDR1 MNHEY, CDR2 SMNVEV (reference sequence). The CDR3 runs 12 residues. The CDR3 region is CASSLRGEKLFF. CDR3 nucleotides: TGTGCCAGCAGTCTCAGGGGTGAAAAACTGTTTTTT.

The CDR3 DNA follows: TGCGCCAGCAGCCTCGGGATCTCCTACGAGCAGTACTTC. Its protein product is CASSLGISYEQYF. The chain is built from TRBV5-1 and TRBJ2-7, with D possibly matching TRBD2 (5 bases). This CDR3 contains 13 residues. Germline values: CDR1 SGHRS, CDR2 YFSETQ. With 4 bases removed from V and 0 bases from J, the gap between germline ends came to 8 bases. Full variable domain (outside the CDR3, taken from reference TRBV5-1 and TRBJ2-7): KAGVTQTPRYLIKTRGQQVTLSCSPISGHRSVSWYQQTPGQGLQFLFEYFSETQRNKGNFPGRFSGRQFSNSRSEMNVSTLELGDSALYLCASSLGISYEQYFGPGTRLTVT.

The V and J genes are TRBV29-1 and TRBJ2-5; 10 bases are a match to TRBD2. Unmatched junction bases numbered 14, after V lost 4 bases and J lost 6 bases. CDR3 length: 16 amino acids. CDR1 and CDR2 from the germline V gene are SQVTM and ANQGSEA. In DNA, the CDR3 is TGCAGCGTTGTTGGATACCAGCGGGAGGGTACCCAGACCCAGTACTTC. Its translation is CSVVGYQREGTQTQYF. Variable domain in full (rest from reference TRBV29-1 and TRBJ2-5): SAVISQKPSRDICQRGTSLTIQCQVDSQVTMMFWYRQQPGQSLTLIATANQGSEATYESGFVIDKFPISRPNLTFSTLTVSNMSPEDSSIYLCSVVGYQREGTQTQYFGPGTRLLVL.

The chain couples TRBV7-3 to TRBJ2-1; 7 bases agree with TRBD2. Per the germline V gene, CDR1 is SGHTA and CDR2 is FQGTGA. The CDR3 is 13 residues long. The junction had 3 bases not matched to a gene; V was cut back by 2 bases and J by 8 bases. The CDR3 loop reads CASSLGGGDEQFF. The CDR3 DNA is TGTGCCAGCAGCTTAGGGGGAGGGGATGAGCAGTTCTTC.

The CDR3 DNA reads TGCGCCAGCAGCCCGACAGGGGCCTATGGCTACACCTTC. Translating it yields CASSPTGAYGYTF. The chain carries TRBV4-1 and TRBJ1-2; 8 nucleotides line up with TRBD1. The CDR3 consists of 13 residues. J gave up 4 bases and V 4 bases, and 2 bases lay outside the gene matches. CDR1 MGHRA and CDR2 YSYEKL come from the germline V gene.

The rearrangement uses TRBV11-3 and TRBJ2-2, with D perhaps matching TRBD1 (7 bases). CDR3 length: 14 residues. The germline V and J ends were trimmed by 2 bases and 7 bases, with 11 bases remaining between them. Per the germline V gene, CDR1 is SGHNT and CDR2 is YENEEA. CDR3 sequence: CASSLYRGGGELFF. CDR3 DNA: TGTGCCAGCAGCTTATACAGGGGAGGCGGGGAGCTGTTTTTT.

This chain connects TRBV15 to TRBJ2-3; weak D call: TRBD2 (6 bases). V was cut by 4 bases and J by 2 bases, with 16 bases left in between. Germline lookup yields CDR1 LNHNV and CDR2 YYDKDF (reference sequence). The CDR3 extends over 16 amino acids. The CDR3 DNA is TGTGCCACCAGCAACATGTGGGAGGAGACCACAGATACGCAGTATTTT. Amino acid sequence: CATSNMWEETTDTQYF.

The rearrangement uses TRBV30 and TRBJ2-1, with D maybe TRBD2 (6 bases). V was clipped by 2 bases and J by 4 bases, with 12 bases between them. Per the germline V gene, CDR1 is GTSNPN and CDR2 is SVGIG (reference sequence). The CDR3 covers 14 residues. The CDR3 loop is CAWSTGEAYNEQFF. Written as DNA, the CDR3 is TGTGCCTGGAGTACGGGAGAGGCGTACAATGAGCAGTTCTTC. Based on the CDR3 plus reference TRBV30 and TRBJ2-1, the full variable domain is SQTIHQWPATLVQPVGSPLSLECTVEGTSNPNLYWYRQAAGRGLQLLFYSVGIGQISSEVPQNLSASRPQDRQFILSSKKLLLSDSGFYLCAWSTGEAYNEQFFGPGTRLTVL.